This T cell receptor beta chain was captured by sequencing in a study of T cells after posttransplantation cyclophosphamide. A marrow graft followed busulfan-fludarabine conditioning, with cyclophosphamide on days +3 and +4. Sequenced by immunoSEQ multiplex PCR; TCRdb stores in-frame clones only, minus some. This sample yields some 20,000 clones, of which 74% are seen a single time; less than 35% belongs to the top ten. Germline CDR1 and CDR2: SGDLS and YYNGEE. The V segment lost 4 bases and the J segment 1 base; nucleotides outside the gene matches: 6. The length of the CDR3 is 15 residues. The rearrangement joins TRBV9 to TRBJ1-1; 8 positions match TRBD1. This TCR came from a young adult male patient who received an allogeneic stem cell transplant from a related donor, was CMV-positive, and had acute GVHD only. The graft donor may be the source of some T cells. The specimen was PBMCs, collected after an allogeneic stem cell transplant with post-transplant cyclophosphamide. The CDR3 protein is CASSPTGTGNTEAFF. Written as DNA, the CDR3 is TGTGCCAGCAGCCCCACCGGGACAGGGAACACTGAAGCTTTCTTT.